A single sample is the source of the 5 T cell receptor beta chains below, sequenced in a study of T cell responses to AZD1222 COVID-19 vaccine. Measured with immunoSEQ multiplex PCR; TCRdb has only the in-frame clones, and not every one. The sample includes 90,000 to 100,000 clones, 88% of them seen just once. The starting material was peripheral blood, obtained 28 days after the second AZD1222 dose. These receptors all come from an adult who received the AZD1222 COVID-19 vaccine.

The V gene is TRBV6-5, the J gene TRBJ1-2, with 8 bases aligning to TRBD1. CDR1 and CDR2 (germline): MNHEY, SVGAGI. V dropped 6 bases and J dropped 2; count of bases not matched to a gene: 5. The CDR3 spans 14 residues. CDR3: CASRTGVGNYGYTF. The CDR3 nucleotides are TGTGCCAGCAGGACAGGGGTCGGCAACTATGGCTACACCTTC.

This clone was counted only a few times. The chain carries TRBV20-1 and TRBJ2-2; D is uncertain. Trimming took 3 bases from V and 1 from J, leaving 6 bases between them. The V gene's germline CDR1 is DFQATT and CDR2 SNEGSKA (reference sequence). This CDR3 has 13 amino acids. The CDR3, as DNA: TGCAGTGCTAGTTCCAAGAACACCGGGGAGCTGTTTTTT. Amino acids: CSASSKNTGELFF.

This clone was picked up one time. This chain uses TRBV4-3 with TRBJ2-1, with 9 positions matching TRBD2. The germline gives CDR1 LGHNA, CDR2 YSLEER. Trimming at V came to 0 bases and at J to 6 bases, leaving 6 bases not matched to a gene. The CDR3 runs 16 residues. The CDR3 protein is CASSQDGRGLANEQFF. The CDR3, as DNA: TGCGCCAGCAGCCAAGATGGTAGGGGACTAGCCAATGAGCAGTTCTTC.

The J gene is TRBJ2-7, the V gene TRBV12-3 or TRBV12-4, with D perhaps matching TRBD1 (5 bases). Trimming removed 3 bases at V and 9 bases at J, with 15 bases between. The CDR3 length is 13 residues. The CDR3 here is CASSFVQGHAQYF. The CDR3 DNA sequence: TGTGCCAGCAGTTTTGTACAAGGACATGCGCAGTACTTC.

This chain uses TRBV5-8 with TRBJ1-1, with D unclear. The CDR3 loop spans 13 amino acids. Looked up from germline, CDR1 is SGHTS and CDR2 is YDEGEE. V dropped 1 base and J dropped 5 bases, with 9 bases sitting between them. CDR3 amino acids: CASSLWLGTEAFF. Here the CDR3 DNA reads TGTGCCAGCAGCTTGTGGCTGGGGACTGAAGCTTTCTTT.